This T cell receptor (beta chain) appears in the sequencing data of a study of blood T cell repertoires in COVID-19. About the study: Sample material is recorded as cDNA or gDNA derived from T cells, B-cell-depleted T cells, or PBMCs.

The authors' processing: By means of reference gene primer amplification, nucleated cell counts were estimated. The table came from immunoSEQ multiplex PCR; TCRdb's copy has only in-frame clones and leaves some out. D and trimming were read from the DNA, whereas the V and J calls and clone size are those reported in that table. The sample contains 60,000 to 95,000 clones, roughly 86% of which appear only once. Germline CDR1 is SGHRS and CDR2 is YFSETQ. Trimming removed 0 bases from V and 2 bases from J, with 5 bases in between. The CDR3 is 13 residues long. V usage is TRBV5-1 and J usage is TRBJ1-2; D is undetermined. This sequence was found in a woman in her forties or fifties with acute or convalescent COVID-19. Source material: peripheral blood. The CDR3 coding sequence is TGCGCCAGCAGCTTGGACATCAACTATGGCTACACCTTC. This gives the protein CASSLDINYGYTF.